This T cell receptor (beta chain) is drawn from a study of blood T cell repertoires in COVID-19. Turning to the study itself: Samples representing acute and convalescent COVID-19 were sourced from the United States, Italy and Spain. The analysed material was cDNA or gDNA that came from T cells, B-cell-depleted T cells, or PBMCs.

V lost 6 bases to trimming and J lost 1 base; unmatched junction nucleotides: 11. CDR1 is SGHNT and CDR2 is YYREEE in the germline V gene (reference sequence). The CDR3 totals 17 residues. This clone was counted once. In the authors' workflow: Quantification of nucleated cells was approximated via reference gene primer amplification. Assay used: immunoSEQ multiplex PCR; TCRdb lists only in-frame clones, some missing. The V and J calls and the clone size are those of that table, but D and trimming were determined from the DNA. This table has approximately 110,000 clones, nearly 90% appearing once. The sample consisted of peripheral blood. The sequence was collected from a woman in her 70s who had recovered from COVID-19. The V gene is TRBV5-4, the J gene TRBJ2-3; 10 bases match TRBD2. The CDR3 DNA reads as TGTGCCAGCAACCCGGGACTAGCGCCTTCTGGCACAGATACGCAGTATTTT. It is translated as CASNPGLAPSGTDTQYF. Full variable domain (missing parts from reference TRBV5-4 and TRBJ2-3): ETGVTQSPTHLIKTRGQQVTLRCSSQSGHNTVSWYQQALGQGPQFIFQYYREEENGRGNFPPRFSGLQFPNYSSELNVNALELDDSALYLCASNPGLAPSGTDTQYFGPGTRLTVL.